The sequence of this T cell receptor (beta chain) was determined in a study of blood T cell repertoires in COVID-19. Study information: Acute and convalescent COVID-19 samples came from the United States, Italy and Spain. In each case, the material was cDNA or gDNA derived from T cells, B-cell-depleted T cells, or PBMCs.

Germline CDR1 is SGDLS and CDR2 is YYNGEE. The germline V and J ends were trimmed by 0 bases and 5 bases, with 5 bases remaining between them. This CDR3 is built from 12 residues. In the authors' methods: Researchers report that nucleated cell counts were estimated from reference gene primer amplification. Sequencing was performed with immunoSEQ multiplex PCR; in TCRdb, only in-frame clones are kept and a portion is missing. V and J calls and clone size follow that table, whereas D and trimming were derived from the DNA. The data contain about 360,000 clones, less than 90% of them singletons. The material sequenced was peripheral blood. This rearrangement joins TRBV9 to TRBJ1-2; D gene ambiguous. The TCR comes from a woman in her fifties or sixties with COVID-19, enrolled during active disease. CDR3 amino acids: CASSVVGYGYTF. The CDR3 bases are TGTGCCAGCAGCGTAGTCGGGTATGGCTACACCTTC.